The 24 T cell receptor beta chains below all came from one sample that was sequenced in a study of T cells in Graves' hyperthyroidism and ophthalmopathy. Researchers amplified the TCR beta CDR3 regions from RNA transcripts. An initial round of RT-PCR targeting the TCR CDR3 relied on the HTBI primer set. One entry per CDR3 protein, called by TCRdb with MiXCR from the multiplex PCR reads. The sample lists about 560,000 distinct CDR3 sequences; over 15% were seen once. The sample consisted of blood. The origin of the receptors is a woman aged 18-29 years with Graves' hyperthyroidism.

This clonotype came up many times. The gene calls are TRBV30 and TRBJ2-5, with D maybe TRBD1 (6 bases). Germline CDR1 reads GTSNPN; CDR2 reads SVGIG (reference sequence). With 5 bases removed from V and 2 bases from J, the gap between germline ends came to 6 bases. This CDR3 is 11 amino acids long. CDR3 protein: CAWQGQETQYF. The CDR3, as DNA: TGTGCCTGGCAGGGGCAAGAGACCCAGTACTTC. The full variable domain, rest sourced from reference TRBV30 and TRBJ2-5, is SQTIHQWPATLVQPVGSPLSLECTVEGTSNPNLYWYRQAAGRGLQLLFYSVGIGQISSEVPQNLSASRPQDRQFILSSKKLLLSDSGFYLCAWQGQETQYFGPGTRLLVL.

A word on this clonotype: Germline is not matched at one junction end, which may reflect a read error. The chain couples TRBV18 to TRBJ2-5; D ambiguous. The CDR3 contains 14 residues. Germline V gene data show CDR1 as KGHSH and CDR2 as LQKENI. CDR3 amino acids: CASSPPQSQETRYF. DNA of the CDR3: TGTGCCAGCTCACCACCTCAATCCCAAGAGACCCGGTACTTC.

On this clonotype: The conserved closing phenylalanine or tryptophan is absent in this CDR3, likely reflecting a read error. This rearrangement joins TRBV30 to TRBJ2-5; the D gene is possibly TRBD2 (6 bases). V was trimmed by 2 bases and J by 3 bases, leaving 13 bases between them. In germline, CDR1 is GTSNPN, CDR2 SVGIG (reference sequence). CDR3 length equals 14 residues. In DNA form, the CDR3 reads TGTGCCTGGAGTCCCCCCCCGGGGGAAGAGACCCAGTACGTC. It specifies CAWSPPPGEETQYV.

The table lists this clonotype with a few counts. The V and J genes are TRBV7-8 and TRBJ1-5, with D unclear. The V and J ends lost 0 bases and 1 base respectively, with 16 bases between them. The CDR3 is 18 residues long. Per the germline V gene, CDR1 is SGHVS and CDR2 is FQNEAQ. The CDR3 coding sequence is TGTGCCAGCAGCTTAGCGCAGTGGAGATCCCCAAGCAATCAGCCCCAGCATTTT. Protein product: CASSLAQWRSPSNQPQHF.

This clonotype was counted only a few times. V usage is TRBV19 and J usage is TRBJ1-5, with 8 bases identical to TRBD1. The V gene's germline CDR1 is LNHDA and CDR2 SQIVND (reference sequence). CDR3 length equals 17 residues. The V gene end was trimmed by 1 base and the J gene end by 0 bases; junction bases not matched to a gene: 5. The DNA of the CDR3 is TGTGCCAGTAGTATAGTTGGACAGGGACTTAGCAATCAGCCCCAGCATTTT. Its translation is CASSIVGQGLSNQPQHF.

This clonotype has a single count. This sequence joins TRBV28 and TRBJ2-1; D is perhaps TRBD2 (6 bases). Germline CDR1 and CDR2: MDHEN and SYDVKM. V was cut by 7 bases and J by 0 bases, with 22 bases left in between. The CDR3 spans 18 residues. The CDR3 region is CASTPSWRGGPSYNEQFF. The CDR3 DNA is TGTGCCAGCACCCCCTCGTGGCGGGGCGGTCCCTCCTACAATGAGCAGTTCTTC.

This clonotype was seen more than once but under ten times. The chain carries TRBV18 and TRBJ1-6; TRBD1 aligns across 7 bases. The CDR3 totals 17 residues. Per germline, CDR1 KGHSH and CDR2 LQKENI. Trimming at V came to 1 base and at J to 6 bases, leaving 9 bases not matched to a gene. This CDR3 is CASSPLSSGTVNSPLHF. Written as DNA, the CDR3 is TGTGCCAGCTCACCACTGTCATCCGGGACAGTTAATTCACCCCTCCACTTT.

The table lists this clonotype with many counts. V gene TRBV13 combines with J gene TRBJ2-3; D unresolved. Germline CDR1 and CDR2: PRHDT and FYEKMQ (reference sequence). CDR3 length equals 18 residues. V was shortened by 2 bases and J by 4 bases, with 22 bases between the two germline ends. CDR3 bases: TGTGCCAGCAGCTTAACGGGTCAGGTAGCCGACCGACCAGATACGCAGTATTTT. Amino acid sequence: CASSLTGQVADRPDTQYF. Based on the CDR3 plus reference TRBV13 and TRBJ2-3, the full variable domain is AAGVIQSPRHLIKEKRETATLKCYPIPRHDTVYWYQQGPGQDPQFLISFYEKMQSDKGSIPDRFSAQQFSDYHSELNMSSLELGDSALYFCASSLTGQVADRPDTQYFGPGTRLTVL.

Points on this clonotype: A much more abundant neighbour one base away suggests this may be a read error. The V call is TRBV13, the J call TRBJ1-1, with TRBD1 matching 7 bases. The germline gives CDR1 PRHDT, CDR2 FYEKMQ (reference sequence). The CDR3 loop spans 14 amino acids. The CDR3 spells CASSSYRGDTEVFF. The CDR3 DNA reads as TGTGCCAGCAGCTCGTACAGGGGTGACACTGAAGTTTTCTTT. The full variable domain, in which reference TRBV13 and TRBJ1-1 provide the parts outside the CDR3, is AAGVIQSPRHLIKEKRETATLKCYPIPRHDTVYWYQQGPGQDPQFLISFYEKMQSDKGSIPDRFSAQQFSDYHSELNMSSLELGDSALYFCASSSYRGDTEVFFGQGTRLTVV.

This chain connects TRBV19 to TRBJ1-3; D call uncertain. Germline CDR1 LNHDA, CDR2 SQIVND (reference sequence). The CDR3 is 12 amino acids. Deletions cut 5 bases from V and 8 bases from J, with 10 bases between. The CDR3 DNA follows: TGTGCCAGTAGTGCGTCACGGGACACCATATATTTT. Amino acids: CASSASRDTIYF.

This clonotype was found many times. The chain has TRBV20-1 and TRBJ1-1, with 7 bases lining up with TRBD1. Germline V gives CDR1 DFQATT, CDR2 SNEGSKA (reference sequence). The junction had 5 bases not matched to a gene; V was cut back by 6 bases and J by 1 base. The CDR3 extends over 13 amino acids. CDR3 nucleotides: TGCAGTGCCTTCAGGGGGTGGAACACTGAAGCTTTCTTT. Translated: CSAFRGWNTEAFF.

This clonotype was picked up many times. The chain uses TRBV25-1 and TRBJ2-5, with 8 bases lining up with TRBD1. The germline V gene has CDR1 MGHDK and CDR2 SYGVNS. CDR3 length: 14 residues. With 8 bases clipped from V and 0 bases from J, the junction kept 5 bases outside the gene matches. DNA for the CDR3: TGTGCCAGCGGTGGGACAGGCAACCAAGAGACCCAGTACTTC. It codes for CASGGTGNQETQYF. Full variable domain (outside the CDR3, taken from reference TRBV25-1 and TRBJ2-5): EADIYQTPRYLVIGTGKKITLECSQTMGHDKMYWYQQDPGMELHLIHYSYGVNSTEKGDLSSESTVSRIRTEHFPLTLESARPSHTSQYLCASGGTGNQETQYFGPGTRLLVL.

Only a few counts were recorded for this clonotype. This chain connects TRBV7-2 to TRBJ2-7; possibly TRBD1 for D (6 bases). The germline V and J ends were trimmed by 8 bases and 0 bases, with 14 bases remaining between them. This CDR3 contains 14 residues. CDR1 is SGHTA and CDR2 is FQGNSA in the germline V gene. CDR3: CASAPRGTSYEQYF. As DNA, the CDR3 is TGTGCCAGCGCCCCCAGGGGCACCTCCTACGAGCAGTACTTC.

This clonotype occurred many times. Here the CDR3 reads CASSDSEADTQYF. The CDR3 DNA reads as TGTGCCAGCAGTGACTCGGAGGCAGATACGCAGTATTTT. This sequence joins TRBV6-1 and TRBJ2-3, with a weak D call TRBD2 (5 bases). The CDR3 runs 13 residues. The V gene lost 3 bases and the J gene lost 4 bases, with 8 bases spanning the gap. CDR1 is MNHNS, CDR2 SASEGT, per germline.

Ten or more counts support this clonotype. V usage is TRBV12-3 or TRBV12-4 and J usage is TRBJ1-5; 9 bases are a match to TRBD1. Trimming cost V 3 bases and J 6 bases; bases outside gene matches: 6. The CDR3 contains 15 residues. This chain's CDR3 is CASSLGTGLFQPQHF. CDR3 DNA sequence: TGTGCCAGCAGTTTGGGGACAGGGTTATTTCAGCCCCAGCATTTT.

This clonotype was counted ten times or more. This chain joins TRBV16 and TRBJ1-5, with D uncertain. Germline V CDR1 and CDR2: KGHSY, FQNENV. The V gene lost 2 bases and the J gene lost 5 bases, with 1 base spanning the gap. The CDR3 sequence is 11 residues long. The CDR3 spells CASSQDQPQHF. The CDR3 DNA reads TGTGCCAGCAGCCAAGATCAGCCCCAGCATTTT. The whole variable domain, filled in from reference TRBV16 and TRBJ1-5, reads GEEVAQTPKHLVRGEGQKAKLYCAPIKGHSYVFWYQQVLKNEFKFLISFQNENVFDETGMPKERFSAKCLPNSPCSLEIQATKLEDSAVYFCASSQDQPQHFGDGTRLSIL.

This clonotype has ten or more counts. The V gene is TRBV12-3 or TRBV12-4, the J gene TRBJ2-7; D is possibly TRBD1 (5 bases). V lost 5 bases to trimming and J lost 5 bases, with 16 bases between them. There are 14 residues in the CDR3. As DNA, the CDR3 is TGTGCCAGCAGTATCTGGGCAGGGAACCACGAGCAGTACTTC. This codes for CASSIWAGNHEQYF.

This chain uses TRBV18 with TRBJ2-5; a possible D gene is TRBD2 (5 bases). CDR1 and CDR2 (germline): KGHSH, LQKENI. The length of the CDR3 is 15 residues. Trimming cost V 5 bases and J 4 bases, with 17 bases left between them. CDR3 DNA sequence: TGTGCCAGCTCAGACCCCCGGGATACCAGAGAGACCCAGTACTTC. It yields the protein CASSDPRDTRETQYF.

V usage is TRBV6-2 or TRBV6-3 and J usage is TRBJ2-3; tentatively, D is TRBD1 (6 bases). V shed 5 bases and J shed 4 bases, with 16 bases lying between them. Germline V gene lookup returns CDR1 MNHEY and CDR2 SVGEGT. CDR3 size: 15 residues. DNA for the CDR3: TGTGCCAGCAGTGGTGGGGGCCAAGGGGCAGATACGCAGTATTTT. Translated, it gives CASSGGGQGADTQYF.

This clonotype was detected only a few times. The J gene is TRBJ1-3, the V gene TRBV3-1; TRBD1 matches at 7 bases. V lost 2 bases, J lost 8 bases, and 6 bases stayed unmatched. The CDR3 has 14 residues. Looked up from germline, CDR1 is LGHDT and CDR2 is YNNKEL (reference sequence). CDR3 protein: CASSQNDRVYTIYF. The CDR3 coding sequence is TGTGCCAGCAGCCAAAATGACAGGGTGTACACCATATATTTT.

The rearrangement links TRBV20-1 to TRBJ2-7; D ambiguous. V lost 0 bases, J lost 2 bases, and 17 bases lay in between. This CDR3 contains 16 residues. Germline V gives CDR1 DFQATT, CDR2 SNEGSKA (reference sequence). The CDR3 reads CSARDTLIQRPYEQYF. CDR3 sequence (DNA): TGCAGTGCTAGAGATACCCTAATCCAAAGACCCTACGAGCAGTACTTC.

This clonotype was seen a handful of times. The chain employs TRBV30 and TRBJ2-3; no firm D call. The germline V gene encodes CDR1 GTSNPN and CDR2 SVGIG (reference sequence). The CDR3 sequence is 13 residues long. The V and J ends lost 5 bases and 3 bases respectively, with 12 bases between them. The CDR3 DNA reads TGTGCCTGGGACCCAACAAGTACAGATACGCAGTATTTT. Translation gives CAWDPTSTDTQYF.

Many counts were recorded for this clonotype. The rearrangement joins TRBV20-1 to TRBJ1-5; a possible D gene is TRBD1 (6 bases). The CDR3 spans 15 residues. CDR1 and CDR2 from the germline V gene are DFQATT and SNEGSKA (reference sequence). V was shortened by 6 bases and J by 6 bases, with 21 bases between the two germline ends. In DNA, the CDR3 is TGCAGTGCCCTACTCCCCAGGGGACTGCGTCAGCCCCAGCATTTT. It translates to CSALLPRGLRQPQHF.

This clonotype showed up many times. J is TRBJ1-5 and V is TRBV11-2; no clear D gene. This CDR3 contains 13 residues. Trimming left V 0 bases short and J 6 bases short, with 6 bases between. CDR1 and CDR2 (germline): SGHAT, FQNNGV. The CDR3 is CASSLDRFQPQHF. The DNA for the CDR3 is TGTGCCAGCAGCTTAGATCGATTTCAGCCCCAGCATTTT.